This TCR beta chain was sequenced in a study of blood T cell repertoires in COVID-19. This table comes from immunoSEQ multiplex PCR, and its TCRdb copy is limited to in-frame clones, with some not included. This sample has under 200,000 clones, with roughly 85% found just once. The specimen sequenced was peripheral blood. The clonotype originates from a woman aged 50 to 60 with COVID-19, enrolled during active disease.

The CDR3 protein is CASSPFTGNSPLHF. The CDR3 DNA reads as TGCGCCAGCAGCCCGTTCACAGGGAATTCACCCCTCCACTTT. This chain connects TRBV4-3 to TRBJ1-6; D may be TRBD1 (6 bases). Germline V gene lookup returns CDR1 LGHNA and CDR2 YSLEER. Trimming removed 4 bases at V and 7 bases at J, with 11 bases between. The CDR3 extends over 14 amino acids.